What follows describes a single TCR beta chain. Trimming removed 3 bases from V and 4 bases from J, with 12 bases in between. Germline CDR1 is MNHNS and CDR2 is SASEGT. The CDR3 spans 14 residues. This sample stems from a study of blood T cell repertoires in COVID-19. As for the study in general: Sample material is recorded as cDNA or gDNA derived from T cells, B-cell-depleted T cells, or PBMCs.

The cohort comprised adults aged 18 to 89 years residing in 20 to 30 US areas. Categorization into cohorts depended on clinical history that participants reported. Only in-frame clones appear in the TCRdb table, and some are missing; sequencing was by immunoSEQ multiplex PCR. The data show some 62,000 clones, 80% to 90% seen once. The sequence derives from a woman aged 40 to 49 with acute COVID-19. The V gene is TRBV6-1, the J gene TRBJ1-1, with D maybe TRBD1 (5 bases). Sequences were obtained from PBMCs or T cells enriched from blood (not recorded which). The CDR3 protein is CASSETAPATEAFF. The CDR3, as DNA: TGTGCCAGCAGTGAGACAGCGCCCGCCACTGAAGCTTTCTTT.